This T cell receptor beta chain was sequenced for a study of spatial heterogeneity in lung cancer. In the study overall: Detection of beta-chain sequences consistently exceeded that of alpha-chain sequences.

Carried by each TCR cDNA molecule was a unique molecular identifier. TCRdb re-analysed the 5' RACE reads in MiXCR, keeping a single row per CDR3 protein. The repertoire holds more than 15,000 distinct CDR3 sequences, with over 20% as singletons. Time point in this sample: sample taken at primary tumor resection. Unsorted tumor, nontumor lung tissue or cryopreserved PBMC supplied the whole RNA. Samples were obtained from more than 70 donors, all untreated early-stage non-small cell lung cancer patients. The CDR3 spans 15 residues. Germline lookup yields CDR1 DFQATT and CDR2 SNEGSKA (reference sequence). Trimming removed 3 bases from V and 2 bases from J; junction bases left unmatched: 8. This clonotype was seen at least ten times.

J is TRBJ1-1 and V is TRBV20-1; 8 bases are shared with TRBD1. The sequencing here drew on PBMCs, taken at surgery. The TCR comes from a female donor with early-stage non-small cell lung cancer. The CDR3, as DNA: TGCAGTGCTAGCCCGTGGGACAGGTCAAACACTGAAGCTTTCTTT. As protein: CSASPWDRSNTEAFF.